This passage covers 26 T cell receptor beta chains from one sample sequenced in a study of cytomegalovirus exposure and HLA in healthy donors. The PCR made use of 60 Vbeta and 13 Jbeta primers. TCRdb's copy holds only in-frame clones and misses some; the assay was immunoSEQ multiplex PCR. The table has 95,000 to 110,000 clones, 82% seen once. Sequenced input: PBMCs. The receptors here all came from a young man in good health and CMV-seropositive.

There are a few counts of this clone. The chain combines TRBV18 with TRBJ1-4; 8 positions agree with TRBD1. Per germline, CDR1 KGHSH and CDR2 LQKENI. Unmatched junction bases numbered 17, after V lost 4 bases and J lost 4 bases. CDR3 size: 19 residues. The CDR3 region is CASSRYFPGQDVVNEKLFF. CDR3 sequence (DNA): TGTGCCAGCTCACGATATTTTCCGGGACAGGACGTTGTTAATGAAAAACTGTTTTTT.

The chain links TRBV5-1 to TRBJ2-6, with TRBD1 identical over 10 bases. Germline V gene sequence: CDR1 SGHRS, CDR2 YFSETQ. J lost 3 bases, V lost 4 bases, and 7 bases had no gene match. CDR3 length equals 17 residues. The CDR3 region is CASSPRDRGFGANVLTF. Here the CDR3 DNA reads TGCGCCAGCAGCCCCCGGGACAGGGGCTTTGGGGCCAACGTCCTGACTTTC.

The rearrangement uses TRBV19 and TRBJ1-1; D might be TRBD1 (5 bases). This CDR3 spans 15 amino acids. V was trimmed by 6 bases and J by 3 bases, leaving 17 bases between them. Germline loops: CDR1 LNHDA, CDR2 SQIVND (reference sequence). In DNA form, the CDR3 reads TGTGCCAGTAGCCTATTTCCCCGGGGGGACACTGAAGCTTTCTTT. It specifies CASSLFPRGDTEAFF.

This chain connects TRBV4-2 to TRBJ2-3; D ambiguous. Trimming cost V 0 bases and J 1 base, with 5 bases left between them. CDR3 length: 14 amino acids. The germline V gene has CDR1 LGHNA and CDR2 YNFKEQ. The CDR3 DNA reads TGTGCCAGCAGCCAAGATCGTCGCACAGATACGCAGTATTTT. It translates to CASSQDRRTDTQYF.

The CDR3 DNA reads as TGTGCCACCCGAGGGGGGGCGGACGCCACAGATACGCAGTATTTT. It specifies CATRGGADATDTQYF. This chain connects TRBV19 to TRBJ2-3; TRBD2 might be the D (7 bases). The CDR3 loop spans 15 amino acids. The V end was cut by 10 bases, the J end by 2 bases, with 19 bases between. Germline V gene data show CDR1 as LNHDA and CDR2 as SQIVND (reference sequence).

V gene TRBV27 combines with J gene TRBJ2-2; 9 bases line up with TRBD1. This CDR3 contains 18 residues. Trimming cost V 7 bases and J 4 bases; bases outside gene matches: 16. Germline-derived CDR1 and CDR2 are MNHEY and SMNVEV (reference sequence). CDR3 DNA sequence: TGTGCCAGCACCGCAGACAGGGGGTCTTCCCACTCCACCGGGGAGCTGTTTTTT. This gives the protein CASTADRGSSHSTGELFF.

There are a few counts of this clone. The chain employs TRBV4-2 and TRBJ2-7; 12 bases are a match to TRBD2. CDR3 length: 16 residues. Germline values: CDR1 LGHNA, CDR2 YNFKEQ. Germline trimming cut 0 bases from V and 3 bases from J; bases unmatched to any gene: 3. The CDR3 is CASSQDETSGGYEQYF. In DNA form, the CDR3 reads TGTGCCAGCAGCCAAGACGAGACTAGCGGGGGCTACGAGCAGTACTTC.

The chain recombines TRBV5-1 with TRBJ1-2; no clear D. CDR1 is SGHRS and CDR2 is YFSETQ in the germline V gene. The V gene lost 1 base and the J gene lost 4 bases, with 11 bases spanning the gap. The CDR3 spans 14 residues. CDR3 in DNA: TGCGCCAGCAGCTTGTCGTTTGAGGGCTATGGCTACACCTTC. This gives the protein CASSLSFEGYGYTF.

This clone was seen only once. This sequence joins TRBV12-5 and TRBJ1-4; tentative D call: TRBD1 (6 bases). Germline loops: CDR1 LGHNT, CDR2 FRNRAP. Trimming removed 5 bases from V and 13 bases from J, with 29 bases in between. The CDR3 has 17 residues. CDR3 residues: CASGPSMQGLRMKGLFF. The CDR3 DNA reads as TGTGCTAGTGGTCCCTCGATGCAGGGGCTGCGGATGAAAGGACTGTTTTTT.

The chain uses TRBV9 and TRBJ1-4; the match to TRBD1 covers 9 bases. The CDR3 totals 15 residues. V was clipped by 0 bases and J by 4 bases; unmatched bases: 1. Germline loops: CDR1 SGDLS, CDR2 YYNGEE. The CDR3 protein is CASSVGDRDNEKLFF. Written as DNA, the CDR3 is TGTGCCAGCAGCGTAGGGGACAGGGATAATGAAAAACTGTTTTTT. The full variable domain, in which reference TRBV9 and TRBJ1-4 provide the parts outside the CDR3, is DSGVTQTPKHLITATGQRVTLRCSPRSGDLSVYWYQQSLDQGLQFLIQYYNGEERAKGNILERFSAQQFPDLHSELNLSSLELGDSALYFCASSVGDRDNEKLFFGSGTQLSVL.

The V gene is TRBV12-5, the J gene TRBJ2-7, with TRBD1 as a possible D gene (6 bases). V was clipped by 9 bases and J by 3 bases, with 9 bases between them. Germline V lookup: CDR1 LGHNT, CDR2 FRNRAP. The CDR3 totals 11 residues. In DNA, the CDR3 is TGTGCTAGCGGACAGAACTACGAGCAGTACTTC. Encoded protein: CASGQNYEQYF.

The CDR3 is CASSGGSGETQYF. Written as DNA, the CDR3 is TGCGCCAGCAGCGGTGGTTCAGGGGAGACCCAGTACTTC. This sequence joins TRBV5-1 and TRBJ2-5; possible D gene TRBD1, 5 bases. Germline V CDR1 and CDR2: SGHRS, YFSETQ. The ends were cut back, 4 bases at V and 5 bases at J, with 12 bases in the middle. The CDR3 contains 13 residues.

The V and J genes are TRBV5-1 and TRBJ2-1, with 9 nucleotides matching TRBD1. From germline, CDR1 is SGHRS and CDR2 YFSETQ. Trimming took 4 bases from V and 8 from J; bases not matched to a gene: 10. The CDR3 totals 15 residues. As DNA, the CDR3 is TGCGCCAGCAGCCTGGGGGACAGGGCTGAAGATGAGCAGTTCTTC. It codes for CASSLGDRAEDEQFF.

The gene calls are TRBV15 and TRBJ2-4, with unresolved D. Looked up from germline, CDR1 is LNHNV and CDR2 is YYDKDF (reference sequence). This CDR3 comprises 15 residues. The V and J ends lost 1 base and 3 bases respectively, with 10 bases between them. CDR3 bases: TGTGCCACCAGCAGAGTAGGAGAACTCAAAAACATTCAGTACTTC. The encoded protein is CATSRVGELKNIQYF.

V is TRBV5-1 and J is TRBJ2-3; D is unclear. Germline V lookup: CDR1 SGHRS, CDR2 YFSETQ. V dropped 4 bases and J dropped 0 bases, with 6 bases sitting between them. The CDR3 length is 13 residues. The CDR3 DNA follows: TGCGCCAGCAGCGGCCCTAGCACAGATACGCAGTATTTT. This gives the protein CASSGPSTDTQYF.

This clone was seen a few times. This rearrangement joins TRBV15 to TRBJ2-3; possible D gene TRBD1, 5 bases. V lost 3 bases and J 4 bases, leaving 11 bases between the germline ends. CDR1 is LNHNV and CDR2 is YYDKDF in the germline V gene (reference sequence). The CDR3 totals 14 residues. The CDR3 DNA sequence: TGTGCCACCAGCAGGGTAGTAGGGGCAGATACGCAGTATTTT. Translation gives CATSRVVGADTQYF.

V gene TRBV5-1 combines with J gene TRBJ2-5; TRBD1 matches 9 bases. From germline, CDR1 is SGHRS and CDR2 YFSETQ. This CDR3 region has 14 residues. Trimming cost V 4 bases and J 4 bases; bases outside gene matches: 5. The CDR3 is CASSGTGLGETQYF. In nucleotides, the CDR3 is TGCGCCAGCAGCGGGACAGGGTTGGGAGAGACCCAGTACTTC.

The chain couples TRBV5-8 to TRBJ2-1; the match to TRBD1 covers 7 bases. The trim removed 4 bases at V and 7 bases at J, leaving 8 bases unmatched. Germline V CDR1 and CDR2: SGHTS, YDEGEE. The CDR3 loop spans 14 amino acids. The CDR3 protein is CASSQRQGSNEQFF. In DNA, the CDR3 is TGTGCCAGCAGCCAAAGACAGGGATCGAATGAGCAGTTCTTC.

The chain links TRBV5-1 to TRBJ1-2, with D possibly matching TRBD1 (6 bases). With 5 bases removed from V and 4 bases from J, the gap between germline ends came to 27 bases. The CDR3 loop spans 18 amino acids. Germline V gives CDR1 SGHRS, CDR2 YFSETQ. CDR3 region: CASSYLILRGHSSYGYTF. For the CDR3, the DNA is TGCGCCAGCAGTTACCTTATTCTTCGGGGACACTCTTCCTATGGCTACACCTTC.

This chain uses TRBV6-5 with TRBJ2-3, with a possible D match to TRBD2 (6 bases). In germline, CDR1 is MNHEY, CDR2 SVGAGI. This CDR3 is built from 14 residues. The V gene lost 0 bases and the J gene lost 14 bases, with 18 bases spanning the gap. The CDR3 loop is CASSYSGDGAGLYF. The CDR3 nucleotides are TGTGCCAGCAGTTACTCGGGGGACGGGGCGGGGTTGTATTTT.

This clone came up once. The chain uses TRBV5-1 and TRBJ1-2, with TRBD1 as a possible D gene (6 bases). Germline loops: CDR1 SGHRS, CDR2 YFSETQ. This CDR3 has 12 residues. Trimming removed 5 bases from V and 8 bases from J, with 13 bases in between. The CDR3 DNA reads as TGCGCCAGCAGTACAGGGAGTGACGGCTACACCTTC. Translation gives CASSTGSDGYTF.

The chain links TRBV5-1 to TRBJ2-2; possibly TRBD2 for D (6 bases). Trimming removed 2 bases from V and 3 bases from J, with 11 bases in between. Germline V gives CDR1 SGHRS, CDR2 YFSETQ. The CDR3 is made up of 15 amino acids. The CDR3 here is CASSFSGRDTGELFF. The CDR3 DNA follows: TGCGCCAGCAGCTTTAGCGGTCGGGACACCGGGGAGCTGTTTTTT.

In its sample, this clone was seen once. The conserved phenylalanine or tryptophan is not found at the CDR3 terminus, so this likely reflects a read error. The limits of the CDR3 on the DNA are not certain, so only TCRdb's listed CDR3 is given. The V gene is TRBV2, the J gene TRBJ1-4; the tabulated D call, TRBD1, remains unverified against the DNA. The length of the CDR3 is 11 amino acids, counting both ends. Germline V CDR1 and CDR2: SNHLY, FYNNEI. The CDR3: CASSRGGLPNV.

The gene calls are TRBV6-6 and TRBJ1-3; possibly TRBD1 for D (6 bases). V gave up 2 bases and J gave up 5 bases, with 16 bases separating them. The V gene's germline CDR1 is MNHNY and CDR2 SVGAGI (reference sequence). The CDR3 length is 16 residues. CDR3 residues: CASSYGTRTVRNTIYF. The CDR3 bases are TGTGCCAGCAGTTACGGCACCCGGACAGTTAGAAACACCATATATTTT.

The chain employs TRBV10-1 and TRBJ2-1; perhaps TRBD2 as D (6 bases). CDR3 length: 16 residues. CDR1 WNHNN and CDR2 SYGVQD come from the germline V gene (reference sequence). V was trimmed by 3 bases and J by 4 bases, leaving 16 bases between them. The CDR3 coding sequence is TGCGCCAGCAGTGATAGTTGGCGGGGAAGGTACAATGAGCAGTTCTTC. Translating it yields CASSDSWRGRYNEQFF.

A remark on this clone: Mismatch with germline at one junction end may stem from a read error. CDR3 nucleotide sequence: TGTTCCAGCAGCTACAGGGGGCTCTCTGGAAACACCATATATTTT. It encodes CSSSYRGLSGNTIYF. The chain links TRBV7-9 to TRBJ1-3, with 9 bases matching TRBD1. CDR1 and CDR2 from the germline V gene are SEHNR and FQNEAQ (reference sequence). This CDR3 comprises 15 residues.